This T cell receptor beta chain was identified during a study of T cell repertoires in cytomegalovirus infection. This clonotype was seen at least ten times. Its antigen remains unknown. Trimming removed 2 bases at V and 3 bases at J, with 1 base between. In germline, CDR1 is SGHVS, CDR2 FNYEAQ. There are 11 residues in the CDR3. TCRdb analysed the reads with MiXCR anew, one entry per CDR3 protein. The data hold 50,000 or so distinct CDR3 sequences, with roughly 20% observed a single time. The TCR sequence derives from a human donor in good health (CMV status not recorded). Some clones in this sample may be carry-over from other donors' samples. The chain links TRBV7-6 to TRBJ2-5, with D uncertain. The sample comprised PBMCs, sequenced either directly or after in vitro stimulation (not recorded which). Here the CDR3 DNA reads TGTGCCAGCAGCTTAAAAGAGACCCAGTACTTC. Its protein product is CASSLKETQYF. Full variable domain (rest looked up from reference TRBV7-6 and TRBJ2-5): GAGVSQSPRYKVTKRGQDVALRCDPISGHVSLYWYRQALGQGPEFLTYFNYEAQQDKSGLPNDRFSAERPEGSISTLTIQRTEQRDSAMYRCASSLKETQYFGPGTRLLVL.